This TCR beta chain comes out of a study of T cells in Graves' hyperthyroidism and ophthalmopathy (dated by TCRdb to between 2018 and 2020). For the wider study: Peripheral blood samples were taken at the time of initial diagnosis, prior to any treatment. TCR V-J signatures able to tell the groups apart were searched for in a discovery cohort of 90 to 100 patients, of whom about 40 had Graves' ophthalmopathy and about 55 had stable Graves' hyperthyroidism. Prospective prediction of ophthalmopathy was tested in an independent validation cohort consisting of 18 hyperthyroidism patients and around 17 patients who later progressed to ophthalmopathy. The 95 to 100 discovery patients were divided at random into training and test sets in a 7:3 ratio. The study also compared thyroid tissue and blood T-cell repertoires from several Graves' hyperthyroidism patients. Once sampling was done, hyperthyroidism patients were given methimazole at a starting dose of 30 mg daily, whereas ophthalmopathy patients were given high-dose intravenous methylprednisolone. The paper describes TCR Vbeta CDR3 sequencing of 120 to 150 peripheral blood samples, made up of 40 to 45 ophthalmopathy patients, roughly 72 hyperthyroidism patients and 17 progressor patients.

V is trimmed back by 2 bases and J by 4 bases, and the junction contains 4 bases that no gene match accounts for. Spanning cysteine to phenylalanine, the CDR3 consists of 15 amino acids. Of the read, only the CDR3 DNA is kept; its 45 bases are in frame from base 1. From the germline V gene, CDR1 is MDHEN and CDR2 is SYDVKM. Amplification of TCR beta CDR3 regions was carried out from RNA transcripts. The first round of RT-PCR for the TCR CDR3 was performed with the HTBI primer set and the Qiagen OneStep RT-PCR kit. The libraries were constructed in a second round of multiplex PCR and then size-selected and purified. Libraries were sequenced paired-end with 100 bp reads on an Illumina HiSeq2000. In the source study's methods: SOAPnuke was used to process the raw data, throwing out any read that contained adapters or uncalled bases, had a mean Phred below 15, or lacked an exact constant-primer or identifier match. High-quality paired reads were merged using COPE v1.2.5, and each unique nucleotide sequence was defined as a clonotype. MiTCR v1.1 was used to align clonotypes to the IMGT TRBV, TRBD and TRBJ reference segments. Only V-J combinations with frequency above 0.0001, covering about 99% of repertoires, were analysed. The TCS score was defined as F50 (clonal expansion) divided by E x V (chaos), with BLOSUM62-based TCRdist calculated between CDR3 peptides within each V-J. Welch's t-statistics and random forest reduced fewer than 600 V-J features to 10 to 15, which were used in a naive Bayes classifier (R e1071). Starting from the raw public reads, TCRdb applied fastp trimming at Q25, assembled clones with MiXCR and retained in-frame beta chains. A single entry per CDR3 protein holds the most common genes and DNA from its merged rows. TCRdb's processing, not the authors' own work, is the source of the V and J calls. In this sample the table shows roughly 660,000 distinct CDR3 sequences, 15% to 20% of which occur a single time. The ten largest clones capture roughly a sixth of the sample.

Overall study outcomes, separate from this receptor: Ophthalmopathy was separated from stable hyperthyroidism by a 13 V-J signature model, with 85% to 90% sensitivity and about 81% specificity obtained in cross-validation and 80%/75% obtained in testing. Most expanded thyroid clonotypes (frequency above 0.001) were also detected in blood, suggesting blood repertoires may reflect thyroid immune responses. In validation, the model predicted progression to ophthalmopathy with about 71% sensitivity and about 72% specificity, a median of about 6 months before onset. No statistical method was used to set the sample size in advance, and investigators knew the group allocation.

This clonotype came up many times. Which antigen it targets is not known. No much larger clone is present one base from it, and per-base qualities are unavailable. Graves' hyperthyroidism was defined as stable when no progression to ophthalmopathy occurred over 18 months of follow-up. Hyperthyroidism patients were newly diagnosed, with disease duration under 2 months, and aged 18 to 65 years. Any patient with an uncontrolled infection, another autoimmune disease, pregnancy or lactation was excluded. Clinical symptoms, serum thyroxine and TRAb, thyroid ultrasound, and orbital computed tomography formed the basis for the diagnoses. PBMCs were separated from approximately 9.9 ml of fresh peripheral blood using Ficoll-Paque density gradient centrifugation. Total RNA was extracted using Trizol reagent, and RNA quality was assessed on an Agilent 2100 Bioanalyzer.

This TCR came from a man in his fifties or sixties with Graves' hyperthyroidism. The sample comprised blood. Here the chain combines TRBV28 and TRBJ2-7; a stretch of 11 junction bases matches TRBD2. The CDR3 protein: CASSLVLAGAYEQYF. At the DNA level, the sequence is TGTGCCAGCAGTTTAGTACTAGCGGGGGCATACGAGCAGTACTTC. The full variable domain, completed from the reference TRBV28 and TRBJ2-7 proteins outside the CDR3, reads DVKVTQSSRYLVKRTGEKVFLECVQDMDHENMFWYRQDPGLGLRLIYFSYDVKMKEKGDIPEGYSVSREKKERFSLILESASTNQTSMYLCASSLVLAGAYEQYFGPGTRLTVT.